Listed below are T cell receptor beta chains from one sample, sequenced in a study of shared clonotypes between healthy human individuals. Clones were sequenced by immunoSEQ multiplex PCR, and TCRdb holds only the in-frame ones, with some missing. The table shows 1.5 million to 2.5 million clones, with less than 95% occurring only once. Source material: naive CD8+ T cells sorted from blood. Receptors were obtained from a man in his late teens or twenties in good health. CDR3s include the opening cysteine and the closing phenylalanine or tryptophan. Each record gives: V gene, J gene, D gene, clone size, CDR3 protein, CDR3 DNA. A D gene is named only where the DNA matches it firmly. Size tells how often a clone was seen (once, few, many) or the class of an expanded clone, and some rows leave it out.

>TRBV27|TRBJ2-2|.|.
CASSFSQTTGELFF
TGTGCCAGCAGTTTTTCGCAAACCACCGGGGAGCTGTTTTTT
>TRBV10-2|TRBJ2-1|.|.
CASSLPYDNEQFF
TGCGCCAGCAGTCTCCCCTATGACAATGAGCAGTTCTTC
>TRBV4-1|TRBJ2-1|.|.
CASSPRRGGNYNEQFF
TGCGCCAGCAGCCCCCGAAGGGGCGGGAATTACAATGAGCAGTTCTTC
>TRBV9|TRBJ1-6|.|.
CASSADRDVGSPLHF
TGTGCCAGCAGCGCAGATAGGGACGTTGGTTCACCCCTCCACTTT
>TRBV10-3|TRBJ1-4|.|.
CAISQGTYEKLFF
TGTGCCATCAGCCAGGGGACCTATGAAAAACTGTTTTTT
>TRBV5-6|TRBJ1-2|.|.
CASSLLSGGYTF
TGTGCCAGCAGCTTGTTGTCCGGTGGCTACACCTTC
>TRBV10-2|TRBJ1-1|.|.
CASSESWANTEAFF
TGCGCCAGCAGTGAGTCCTGGGCGAACACTGAAGCTTTCTTT
>TRBV9|TRBJ2-7|.|.
CASSVGSSRTLYEQYF
TGTGCCAGCAGCGTAGGTTCCTCCCGCACCTTGTACGAGCAGTACTTC
>TRBV5-1|TRBJ2-7|TRBD2|.
CASSLMASGTLEQYF
TGCGCCAGCAGCTTGATGGCTAGCGGGACTCTCGAGCAGTACTTC
>TRBV2|TRBJ2-2|.|.
CARQGYTGELFF
TGTGCCAGACAGGGATATACCGGGGAGCTGTTTTTT
>TRBV5-6|TRBJ2-7|.|.
CASSLSSYEQYF
TGTGCCAGCAGCTTGTCCTCCTACGAGCAGTACTTC
>TRBV10-3|TRBJ2-7|TRBD2|.
CAISESISGTYYEQYF
TGTGCCATCAGTGAGTCTATTAGCGGGACGTACTACGAGCAGTACTTC
>TRBV11-2|TRBJ1-2|TRBD1|.
CASSIGGGGGYTF
TGTGCCAGCAGCATAGGGGGAGGGGGCGGCTACACCTTC
>TRBV4-1|TRBJ2-3|.|.
CASSQIGADTQYF
TGCGCCAGCAGCCAAATCGGGGCGGATACGCAGTATTTT
>TRBV7-9|TRBJ2-3|.|.
CASSPFDPVLYF
TGTGCCAGCAGTCCTTTCGATCCAGTGTTGTATTTT
>TRBV5-8|TRBJ2-7|.|.
CASSLGDGFYEQYF
TGTGCCAGCAGCTTAGGGGACGGGTTCTACGAGCAGTACTTC
>TRBV2|TRBJ2-3|.|.
CASSPSRGPSTDTQYF
TGTGCCAGCAGTCCATCTCGGGGACCTAGCACAGATACGCAGTATTTT
>TRBV5-6|TRBJ2-7|.|.
CASSPGTGSYEQYF
TGTGCCAGCAGCCCCGGGACTGGCTCTTACGAGCAGTACTTC
>TRBV18|TRBJ1-5|.|.
CASSPEPTSSNQPQHF
TGTGCCAGCTCACCAGAACCGACGTCTAGCAATCAGCCCCAGCATTTT
>TRBV27|TRBJ2-7|.|.
CASSLSITDEQYF
TGTGCCAGCAGTTTATCTATCACCGACGAGCAGTACTTC
>TRBV6-5|TRBJ2-5|.|.
CASSYTSIGEETQYF
TGTGCCAGCAGTTACACGAGTATTGGGGAAGAGACCCAGTACTTC
>TRBV9|TRBJ2-1|.|once
CASSVRERMNEQFF
TGTGCCAGCAGCGTTAGGGAAAGGATGAATGAGCAGTTCTTC
>TRBV4-1|TRBJ2-7|.|.
CASSQDSYEQYF
TGCGCCAGCAGCCAGGACTCCTACGAGCAGTACTTC
>TRBV7-3|TRBJ1-1|.|.
CASSFTGRSLMNTEAFF
TGTGCCAGCAGCTTCACAGGGCGATCCCTAATGAACACTGAAGCTTTCTTT
>TRBV25-1|TRBJ1-1|.|.
CASSEQGITEAFF
TGTGCCAGCAGTGAGCAGGGCATCACTGAAGCTTTCTTT
>TRBV5-6|TRBJ2-7|TRBD2|once
CASSLGRLAGEPLYEQYF
TGTGCCAGCAGCTTGGGACGACTAGCGGGAGAACCCCTCTACGAGCAGTACTTC
>TRBV19|TRBJ1-5|.|.
CASSIGTKNQPQHF
TGTGCCAGTAGTATCGGGACAAAGAATCAGCCCCAGCATTTT
>TRBV18|TRBJ2-6|TRBD1|once
CATGTASGANVLTF
TGTGCCACCGGGACAGCCTCTGGGGCCAACGTCCTGACTTTC
>TRBV27|TRBJ2-3|TRBD2|.
CASSLAGGDTQYF
TGTGCCAGCAGTCTAGCGGGGGGTGATACGCAGTATTTT
>TRBV5-4|TRBJ1-1|.|.
CASSFVGNTEAFF
TGTGCCAGCAGCTTTGTGGGGAACACTGAAGCTTTCTTT
>TRBV5-6|TRBJ1-1|.|.
CASSWGPGTEAFF
TGTGCCAGCAGCTGGGGGCCGGGGACTGAAGCTTTCTTT
>TRBV7-3|TRBJ1-1|.|few
CASSLNPWGLNTEAFF
TGTGCCAGCAGCTTAAATCCGTGGGGATTGAACACTGAAGCTTTCTTT
>TRBV28|TRBJ1-5|TRBD1|.
CASSFRILRGHQPQHF
TGTGCCAGCAGTTTCCGAATCCTGAGGGGGCATCAGCCCCAGCATTTT
>TRBV29-1|TRBJ2-7|.|.
CSVEVRGEQYF
TGCAGCGTTGAAGTACGGGGCGAGCAGTACTTC
>TRBV14|TRBJ1-2|TRBD1|.
CASSQVGQGVSYGYTF
TGTGCCAGCAGCCAAGTTGGACAGGGTGTTTCGTATGGCTACACCTTC